This T cell receptor (beta chain) was sequenced in a study of tumor-infiltrating lymphocytes in primary liver carcinoma. On the study more broadly: Tumors measured roughly 4.2 to 10 cm and were stage T1-T3 N0M0.

The germline V gene encodes CDR1 LNHDA and CDR2 SQIVND (reference sequence). J gave up 4 bases and V 4 bases, and 2 bases lay outside the gene matches. The CDR3 is 14 residues long. For each extraction, RNA and DNA were obtained together from approximately 20-30 mg of unsorted bulk tissue. The study sampled five separate regions from each tumor. Each of the tumor samples contained in excess of 85% viable tumor cells. A constant-region primer served to make TCR beta cDNA from roughly 500 ng total RNA. The TCR beta library was amplified through three nested multiplex PCR rounds in a modified ARM-PCR procedure. TRBV1-TRBV30 forward and Cbeta reverse primers drove the first two approximately 10-cycle rounds. TCRdb reprocessed the multiplex PCR reads via MiXCR and lists one record per CDR3 protein. Found here are nearly 50,000 distinct CDR3 sequences, 70% to 75% of them singletons; the top ten hold approximately 30%.

Sequenced sample: liver tumor tissue from sampling region 3. Described subset: tumor region T3, left-lateral pole. The chain carries TRBV19 and TRBJ2-1; 9 bases match TRBD2. This TCR derives from a man in his forties or fifties with primary liver carcinoma and hepatitis B virus infection. The chain's CDR3 is CASSTLAGYNEQFF. In DNA form, the CDR3 reads TGTGCCAGTAGTACTCTAGCGGGATACAATGAGCAGTTCTTC.